This TCR beta chain was retrieved from a study of OX40 agonist ivuxolimab in advanced cancers. Findings of the study overall: Certain nonresponding patients likewise had low normalized T-cell clonal expansion. The mean number of expanded clones was higher in CD8+ T cells than in CD4+.

After removal of 4 bases from V and 0 bases from J, the junction contained 9 bases not matched to a gene. The CDR3 runs to 16 residues. Germline values: CDR1 SGDLS, CDR2 YYNGEE. Worth noting for this clone: Its specificity is not known.

Some clones are missing from TCRdb's copy, which holds only in-frame ones; the method was immunoSEQ multiplex PCR. There are about 100,000 clones in the sample; about nine tenths occur only once, and 0.6% to 0.8% lies in the top ten. The J gene is TRBJ2-7, the V gene TRBV9, with 8 bases lining up with TRBD1. This TCR was recovered from an adult with an advanced solid tumor such as melanoma, head and neck, liver or kidney cancer. This material consisted of CD4+ or CD8+ T cells sorted from blood, taken in a trial of the OX40 agonist ivuxolimab. The chain's CDR3 is CASSPLSGTGSYEQYF. DNA of the CDR3: TGTGCCAGCAGCCCACTTTCCGGGACAGGCTCCTACGAGCAGTACTTC.